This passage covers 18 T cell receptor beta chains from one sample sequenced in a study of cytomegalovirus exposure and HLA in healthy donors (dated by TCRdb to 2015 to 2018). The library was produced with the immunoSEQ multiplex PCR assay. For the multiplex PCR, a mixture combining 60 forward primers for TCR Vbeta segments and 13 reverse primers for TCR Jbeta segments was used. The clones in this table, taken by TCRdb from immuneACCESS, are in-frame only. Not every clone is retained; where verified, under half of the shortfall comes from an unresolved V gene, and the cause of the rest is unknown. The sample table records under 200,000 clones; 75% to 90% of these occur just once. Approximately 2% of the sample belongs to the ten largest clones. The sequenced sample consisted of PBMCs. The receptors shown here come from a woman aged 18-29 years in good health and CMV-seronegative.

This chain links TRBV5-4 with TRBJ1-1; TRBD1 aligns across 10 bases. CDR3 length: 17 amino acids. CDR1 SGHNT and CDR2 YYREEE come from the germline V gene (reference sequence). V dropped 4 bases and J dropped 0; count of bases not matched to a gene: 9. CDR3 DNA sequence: TGTGCCAGCAGCGGGACAGGGGCTTCTTTGGTGAACACTGAAGCTTTCTTT. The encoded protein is CASSGTGASLVNTEAFF.

CDR3 residues: CASSNRESTDTQYF. The CDR3 DNA follows: TGTGCCAGCAGCAACCGGGAAAGCACAGATACGCAGTATTTT. V is TRBV5-4 and J is TRBJ2-3; D possibly corresponds to TRBD2 (5 bases). The CDR3 covers 14 residues. CDR1 and CDR2 from the germline V gene are SGHNT and YYREEE (reference sequence). Trimming removed 4 bases at V and 0 bases at J, with 9 bases between.

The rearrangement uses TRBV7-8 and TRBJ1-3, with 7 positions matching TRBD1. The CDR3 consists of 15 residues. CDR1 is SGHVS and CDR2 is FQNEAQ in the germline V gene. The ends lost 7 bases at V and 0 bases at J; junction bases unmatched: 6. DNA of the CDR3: TGTGCCAGCACCCGAGACAGGGCCTCTGGAAACACCATATATTTT. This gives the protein CASTRDRASGNTIYF.

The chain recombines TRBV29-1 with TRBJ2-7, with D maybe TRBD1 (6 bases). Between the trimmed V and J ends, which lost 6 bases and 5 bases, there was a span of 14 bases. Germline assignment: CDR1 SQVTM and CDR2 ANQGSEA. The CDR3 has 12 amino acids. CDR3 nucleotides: TGCAGCGTCCGAAAGGGGGTCGACGAGCAGTACTTC. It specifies CSVRKGVDEQYF.

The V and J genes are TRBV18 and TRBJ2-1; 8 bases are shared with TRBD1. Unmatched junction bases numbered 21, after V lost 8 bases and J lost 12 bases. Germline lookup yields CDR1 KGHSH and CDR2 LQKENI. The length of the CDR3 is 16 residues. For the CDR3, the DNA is TGTGCCAGCGCGTCCCCGGACAGGGATTTCAGAGGGCCGCAGTTCTTC. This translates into CASASPDRDFRGPQFF.

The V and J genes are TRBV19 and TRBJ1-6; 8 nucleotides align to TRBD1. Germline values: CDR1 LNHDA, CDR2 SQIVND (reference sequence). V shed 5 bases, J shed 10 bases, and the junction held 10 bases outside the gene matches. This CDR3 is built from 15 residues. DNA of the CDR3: TGTGCCAGTAGTGGTCAGGGGGCAGTATTATCACCCCTCCACTTT. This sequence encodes CASSGQGAVLSPLHF.

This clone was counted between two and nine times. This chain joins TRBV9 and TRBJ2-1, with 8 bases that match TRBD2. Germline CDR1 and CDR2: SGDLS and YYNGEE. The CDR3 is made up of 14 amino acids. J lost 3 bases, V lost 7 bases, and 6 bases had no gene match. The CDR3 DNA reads TGTGCCAGCTCCACGGGACTAGGCTACAATGAGCAGTTCTTC. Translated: CASSTGLGYNEQFF.

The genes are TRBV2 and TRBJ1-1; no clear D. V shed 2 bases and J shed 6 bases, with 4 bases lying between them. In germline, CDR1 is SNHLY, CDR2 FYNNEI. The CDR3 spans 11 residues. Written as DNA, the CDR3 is TGTGCCAGCAGTGAACCATCTGAAGCTTTCTTT. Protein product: CASSEPSEAFF.

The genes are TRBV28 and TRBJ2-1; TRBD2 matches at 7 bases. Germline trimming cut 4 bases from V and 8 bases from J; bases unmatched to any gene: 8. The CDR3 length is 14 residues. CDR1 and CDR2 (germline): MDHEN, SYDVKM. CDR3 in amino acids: CASSSSIAGDEQFF. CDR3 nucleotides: TGTGCCAGCAGTTCTAGTATAGCGGGTGATGAGCAGTTCTTC. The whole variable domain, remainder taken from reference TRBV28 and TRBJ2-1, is DVKVTQSSRYLVKRTGEKVFLECVQDMDHENMFWYRQDPGLGLRLIYFSYDVKMKEKGDIPEGYSVSREKKERFSLILESASTNQTSMYLCASSSSIAGDEQFFGPGTRLTVL.

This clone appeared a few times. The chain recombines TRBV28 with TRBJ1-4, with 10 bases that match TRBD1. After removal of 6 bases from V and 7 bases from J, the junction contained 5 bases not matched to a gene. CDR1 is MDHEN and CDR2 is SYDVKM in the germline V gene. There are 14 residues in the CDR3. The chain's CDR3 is CASSYDRGREKLFF. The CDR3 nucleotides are TGTGCCAGCAGCTATGACAGGGGGCGTGAAAAACTGTTTTTT.

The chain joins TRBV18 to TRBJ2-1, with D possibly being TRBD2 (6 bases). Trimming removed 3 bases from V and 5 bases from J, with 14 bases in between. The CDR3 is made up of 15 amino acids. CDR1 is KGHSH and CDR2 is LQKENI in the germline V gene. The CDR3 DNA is TGTGCCAGCTCACCCCCGGGGGACTGGCACAATGAGCAGTTCTTC. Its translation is CASSPPGDWHNEQFF.

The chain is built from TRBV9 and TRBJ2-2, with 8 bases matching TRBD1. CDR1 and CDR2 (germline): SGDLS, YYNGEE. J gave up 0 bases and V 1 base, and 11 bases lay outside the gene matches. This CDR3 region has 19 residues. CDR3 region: CASSVQLTGGVANTGELFF. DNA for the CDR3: TGTGCCAGCAGCGTACAGCTTACAGGGGGAGTAGCGAACACCGGGGAGCTGTTTTTT.

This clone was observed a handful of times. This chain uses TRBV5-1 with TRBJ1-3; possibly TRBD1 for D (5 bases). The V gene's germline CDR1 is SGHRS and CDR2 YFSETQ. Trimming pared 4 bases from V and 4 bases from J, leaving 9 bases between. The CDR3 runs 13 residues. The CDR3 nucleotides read TGCGCCAGCAGCAGGACAACCGGAAACACCATATATTTT. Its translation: CASSRTTGNTIYF.

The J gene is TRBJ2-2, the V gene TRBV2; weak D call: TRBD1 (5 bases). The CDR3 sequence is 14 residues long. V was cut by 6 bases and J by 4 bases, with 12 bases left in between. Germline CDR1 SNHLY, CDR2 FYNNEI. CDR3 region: CASRGRASTGELFF. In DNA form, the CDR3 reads TGTGCCAGCAGGGGGCGTGCGAGCACCGGGGAGCTGTTTTTT.

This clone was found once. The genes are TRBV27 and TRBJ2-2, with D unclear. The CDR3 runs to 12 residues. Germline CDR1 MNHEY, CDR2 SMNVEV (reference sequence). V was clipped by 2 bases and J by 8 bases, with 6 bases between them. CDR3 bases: TGTGCCAGCAGTTTAGTCCCGGGGGAGCTGTTTTTT. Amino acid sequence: CASSLVPGELFF.

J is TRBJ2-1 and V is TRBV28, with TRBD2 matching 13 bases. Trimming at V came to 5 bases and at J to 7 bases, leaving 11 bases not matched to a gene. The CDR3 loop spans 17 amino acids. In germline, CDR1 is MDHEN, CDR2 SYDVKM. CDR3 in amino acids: CASSPTQGLAGPNEQFF. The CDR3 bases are TGTGCCAGCAGTCCAACACAGGGACTAGCGGGGCCAAATGAGCAGTTCTTC.

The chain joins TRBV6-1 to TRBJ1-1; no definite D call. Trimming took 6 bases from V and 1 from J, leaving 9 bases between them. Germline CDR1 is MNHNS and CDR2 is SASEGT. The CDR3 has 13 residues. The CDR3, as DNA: TGTGCCAGCAGGGCGGTGCCGAACACTGAAGCTTTCTTT. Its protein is CASRAVPNTEAFF.

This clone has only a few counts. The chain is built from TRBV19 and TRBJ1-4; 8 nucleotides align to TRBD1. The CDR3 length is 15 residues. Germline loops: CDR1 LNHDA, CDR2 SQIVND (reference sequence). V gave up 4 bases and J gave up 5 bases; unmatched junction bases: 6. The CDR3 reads CASSNRDRPNEKLFF. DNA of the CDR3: TGTGCCAGTAGTAATCGGGACAGGCCAAATGAAAAACTGTTTTTT. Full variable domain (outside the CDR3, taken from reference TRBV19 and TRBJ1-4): DGGITQSPKYLFRKEGQNVTLSCEQNLNHDAMYWYRQDPGQGLRLIYYSQIVNDFQKGDIAEGYSVSREKKESFPLTVTSAQKNPTAFYLCASSNRDRPNEKLFFGSGTQLSVL.